The source of this T cell receptor beta chain is a study of T cells after yellow fever vaccination (dated by TCRdb to between 2017 and 2020). A note on the overall study: The SMART-Seq v4 Ultra Low Input RNA kit was used to prepare libraries from fractions with low cell numbers. Bulk TCR alpha and beta repertoires were sequenced longitudinally to track T-cell clones before and after primary and booster YFV17D yellow fever vaccination. Blood samples were taken at several timepoints before and after primary and secondary immunization, and bulk PBMC replicates and cell subsets were isolated. Two healthy male donors, one aged 18 to 30 and one aged 30 to 40 years, made up the cohort. The research as a whole found: A small fraction of clonotypes appeared in both the CD4 and CD8 compartments, likely as a result of convergent recombination. Computational filtering was needed because FACS-sorted repertoires could contain abundant contaminating clonotypes from the bulk population. Compared with the primary T-cell response, the secondary T-cell response was faster but weaker, reaching its peak on day 5 rather than on day 15. After the booster, most of the clones that had expanded following primary vaccination were detected again (roughly 97% of CD4 and around 90% of CD8), which suggests that memory was broadly maintained. Only a couple of donors were included in the study, so the extent to which the findings can be generalized is limited.

What this sample's treatment or condition label stands for: live attenuated yellow fever vaccine strain. Two biological replicates of bulk PBMCs were collected at each blood-draw timepoint. A standard Ficoll-Paque protocol was used to isolate PBMCs from peripheral blood. TriZol was used to extract RNA from bulk PBMCs, from CD4 and CD8 fractions, and from dextramer-positive and dextramer-negative fractions. The data were produced on an Illumina NovaSeq 6000. Synthesis of TCR cDNA relied on 5'RACE template switching, a step that introduced a universal primer site along with unique molecular identifiers. cDNA synthesis was primed from both the TCR alpha and TCR beta constant segments. Two PCR steps were used to amplify libraries, with sample barcodes and sequencing adapters being added in the second step. Sequencing of libraries was performed on Illumina HiSeq 2500 (2x100 bp) or NovaSeq (2x150 bp). In the source study's methods: Reads were demultiplexed and collapsed into UMI consensus sequences with MIGEC, and V(D)J alignment was performed with MiXCR. Using edgeR on replicate PBMC samples, clonotypes were called vaccine-responding if FDR was below 0.01 and the log2 fold change was above 5 up to day 15. CD4 or CD8 identity was assigned to each bulk clonotype according to whether the clonotype was present at higher abundance in the sequenced CD4 repertoire or the sequenced CD8 repertoire. The public reads were reprocessed in TCRdb via fastp at Q25 and MiXCR, keeping in-frame beta chains. Rows are combined by CDR3 protein, so each entry shows the most common genes and DNA. The V and J calls here are based on TCRdb, not the publication. A total of around 300,000 distinct CDR3 sequences appear in this sample, approximately 4% of them only once. Of the sample, roughly a fifth is held by the ten largest clones.

The germline V gene yields ENHRY for CDR1 and SYGVKD for CDR2. The trim is 8 bases for V and 0 bases for J, with a gap of 10 bases between the germline ends. The CDR3, cysteine through phenylalanine, is 14 amino acids long. Only CDR3 DNA remains: 42 bases, in frame from the first base. This clonotype was seen many times. It has no known antigen specificity. No clone much larger than this one lies a single base away; base qualities are absent. The TCR was taken from a man aged 18 to 29 who received the YFV17D yellow fever vaccine. Sequences were derived from PBMCs, sampled 15 days after the yellow fever booster vaccination. The chain uses TRBV10-3 and TRBJ2-2, with an unclear D gene assignment. The nucleotide sequence is given as TGTGCCATCCGTGGGCCCGCGAACACCGGGGAGCTGTTTTTT. It is translated as CAIRGPANTGELFF.